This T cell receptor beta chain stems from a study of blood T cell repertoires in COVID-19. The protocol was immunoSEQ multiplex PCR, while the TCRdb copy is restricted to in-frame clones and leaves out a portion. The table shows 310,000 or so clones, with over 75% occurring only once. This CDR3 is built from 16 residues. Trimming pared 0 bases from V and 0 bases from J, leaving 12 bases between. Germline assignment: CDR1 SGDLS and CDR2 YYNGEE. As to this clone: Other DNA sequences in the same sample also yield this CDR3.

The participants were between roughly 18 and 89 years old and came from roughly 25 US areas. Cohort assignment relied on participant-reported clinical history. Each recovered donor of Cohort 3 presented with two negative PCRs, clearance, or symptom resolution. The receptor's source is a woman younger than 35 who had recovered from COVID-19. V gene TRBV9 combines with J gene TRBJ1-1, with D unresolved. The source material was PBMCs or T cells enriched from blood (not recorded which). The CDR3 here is CASSVGAAAMNTEAFF. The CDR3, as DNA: TGTGCCAGCAGCGTAGGGGCAGCCGCTATGAACACTGAAGCTTTCTTT.